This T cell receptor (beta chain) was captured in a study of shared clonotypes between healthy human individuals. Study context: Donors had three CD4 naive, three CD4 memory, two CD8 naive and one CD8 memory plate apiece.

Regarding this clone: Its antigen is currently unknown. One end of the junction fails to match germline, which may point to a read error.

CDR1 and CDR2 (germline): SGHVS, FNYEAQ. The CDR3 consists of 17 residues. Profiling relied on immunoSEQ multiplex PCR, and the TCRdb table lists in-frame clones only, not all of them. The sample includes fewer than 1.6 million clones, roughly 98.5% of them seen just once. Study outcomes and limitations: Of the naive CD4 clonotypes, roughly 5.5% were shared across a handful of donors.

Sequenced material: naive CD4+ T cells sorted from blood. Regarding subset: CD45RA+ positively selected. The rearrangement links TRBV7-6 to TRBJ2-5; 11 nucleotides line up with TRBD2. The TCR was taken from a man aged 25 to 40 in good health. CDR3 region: CASIRSPGLAVHGTQYF. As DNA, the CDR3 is TGTGCAAGCATCCGGTCCCCGGGACTAGCGGTCCACGGGACCCAGTACTTC.